The subject of this entry is one T cell receptor beta chain. The antigen remains undetermined. These data belong to a study of CD8 T cells in Susac syndrome. Blood CD8+ and CD4+ T cells underwent high-throughput TCR beta sequencing. CD8+ and CD4+ T cells were negatively isolated; TEMRA cells were FACS-enriched. With random hexamers, 0.5 to 1 ug RNA was reverse transcribed. Amplification of the TCR beta CDR3 was carried out by immunoSEQ multiplex PCR, which spanned a total of 54 Vbeta and 13 Jbeta segments. TCRdb used MiXCR to reprocess the immunoSEQ multiplex PCR reads, holding one entry per CDR3 protein. The table shows some 260,000 distinct CDR3 sequences, with 70% to 90% occurring only once. Study outcomes and limitations: The study conceded that its TCR sequencing and HLA analysis involved relatively few individuals.

The clonotype was recovered from a human donor with multiple sclerosis. Specimen: CD8+ T cells from PBMCs.

The CDR3 DNA follows: TGCGCCAGCAGCCAAGAAACCCTAGCGGGGAGTCTCGGGGAGCTGTTTTTT. Protein sequence: CASSQETLAGSLGELFF. The rearrangement uses TRBV4-1 and TRBJ2-2; TRBD2 matches 9 bases. V was clipped by 0 bases and J by 7 bases; unmatched bases: 9. Germline-derived CDR1 and CDR2 are MGHRA and YSYEKL. This CDR3 is built from 17 residues.